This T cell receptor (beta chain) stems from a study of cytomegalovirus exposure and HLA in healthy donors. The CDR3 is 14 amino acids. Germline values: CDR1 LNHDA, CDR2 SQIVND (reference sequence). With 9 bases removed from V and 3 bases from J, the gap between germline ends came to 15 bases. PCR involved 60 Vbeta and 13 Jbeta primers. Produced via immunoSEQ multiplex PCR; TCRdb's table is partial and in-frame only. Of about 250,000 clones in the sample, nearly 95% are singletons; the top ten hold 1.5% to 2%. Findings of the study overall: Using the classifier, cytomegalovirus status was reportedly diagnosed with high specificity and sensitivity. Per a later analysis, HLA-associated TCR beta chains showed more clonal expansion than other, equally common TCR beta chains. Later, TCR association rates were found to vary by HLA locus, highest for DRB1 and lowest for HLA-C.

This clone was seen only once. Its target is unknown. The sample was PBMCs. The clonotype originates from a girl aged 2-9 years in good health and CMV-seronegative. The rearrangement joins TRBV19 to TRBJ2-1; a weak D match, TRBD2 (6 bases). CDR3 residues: CASEGRGVYNEQFF. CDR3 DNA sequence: TGTGCCAGCGAGGGGCGGGGCGTCTACAATGAGCAGTTCTTC.